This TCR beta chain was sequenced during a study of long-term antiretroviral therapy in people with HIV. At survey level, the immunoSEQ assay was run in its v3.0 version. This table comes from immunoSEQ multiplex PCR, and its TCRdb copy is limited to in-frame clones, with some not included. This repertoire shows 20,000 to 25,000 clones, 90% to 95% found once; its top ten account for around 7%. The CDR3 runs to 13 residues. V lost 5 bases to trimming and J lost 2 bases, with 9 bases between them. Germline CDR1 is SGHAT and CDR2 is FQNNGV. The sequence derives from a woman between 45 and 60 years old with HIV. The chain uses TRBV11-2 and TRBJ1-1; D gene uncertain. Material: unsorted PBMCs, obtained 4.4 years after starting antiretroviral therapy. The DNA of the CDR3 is TGTGCCAGCAGCCTAATGAGTAACACTGAAGCTTTCTTT. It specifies CASSLMSNTEAFF.